This record looks at one TCR beta chain sequence and its context. The antigen it binds to is not known. Qualities for individual bases were not recorded, and no much larger clone is one base off. The record originates from a study of blood T cell repertoires in COVID-19 (TCRdb year 2020). Broadly, across the study: The collaborator samples originated in the United States, Italy and Spain and spanned the acute and convalescent phases of COVID-19. A freely available public database, intended as a resource for researchers studying the immune response to SARS-CoV-2, is where the repertoires were released. The material from the prospective study consisted of cDNA or gDNA derived from T cells, B-cell-depleted T cells, or PBMCs. The dataset comprised deeply sampled blood TCRbeta repertoires from subjects exposed to, actively infected with, or recovered from COVID-19. Where HLA class I and class II types were available, the types were taken from metadata supplied by the sample provider, not from assay-based typing. Samples came from the ongoing ImmuneRACE study (first 160 participants) plus 1,254 subjects from 6 global collaborators. The sample metadata nearly always contained a de-identified subject ID, COVID-19 status, age in years and sex. The paper as a whole reports these results and caveats: Clinical and demographic metadata were provided uncurated, with the amount varying by source and participant.

Looking up the germline V gene yields CDR1 MDHEN and CDR2 SYDVKM. Deletion took 6 bases off V and 0 bases off J, with a span of 15 bases between the germline ends. Including the terminal cysteine and phenylalanine, the CDR3 comprises 16 residues. The read is trimmed to its CDR3 DNA, 48 bases read in frame from base 1. The immunoSEQ Assay, a bias-controlled multiplex PCR, was used to amplify TCRbeta CDR3 regions from genomic DNA. As for the original processing: The number of nucleated cells in each sample was estimated by amplification of reference gene primers within the assay. To quantify the absolute abundance of each unique TCRbeta CDR3 rearrangement, sequence reads were collapsed and filtered. Productive Simpson clonality was computed per sample as the square root of Simpson's diversity index over productive rearrangements. This is the immuneACCESS table as TCRdb keeps it, with only in-frame sequences that have V and J called. A part of the clones is gone; compared with another copy, unresolved V genes explain less than half, and the rest is unexplained. That table is the source of V, J and clone size, and D and trimming were worked out from the DNA. The sample has approximately 110,000 clones on record, approximately 84% of them singletons. Clones ranked in the top ten supply roughly 1.4% of the sample.

Collaborating institutions collected whole blood in K2EDTA tubes following their own protocols. For TCRbeta analysis, collaborators shipped samples as frozen whole blood, isolated PBMCs, or DNA extracted from either of those sample types. The clonotype originates from a man aged 50 to 60 with acute or convalescent COVID-19. In this chain, TRBV28 is recombined with TRBJ2-1; D gene: possibly TRBD1, on 6 matching bases. The source material was peripheral blood. The sequence in DNA is TGTGCCAGCAGCCAGCCAGGGGCCCTCTCCTACAATGAGCAGTTCTTC. Its protein product is CASSQPGALSYNEQFF. The full variable domain, with segments outside the CDR3 supplied by the reference TRBV28 and TRBJ2-1 proteins, appears as DVKVTQSSRYLVKRTGEKVFLECVQDMDHENMFWYRQDPGLGLRLIYFSYDVKMKEKGDIPEGYSVSREKKERFSLILESASTNQTSMYLCASSQPGALSYNEQFFGPGTRLTVL.